This T cell receptor beta chain was retrieved from a study of T cells in Graves' hyperthyroidism and ophthalmopathy. General study points: Blood also contained most expanded thyroid clonotypes above 0.001.

Researchers took RNA transcripts and amplified the TCR beta CDR3 regions from them. The primer set for the first-round RT-PCR of the TCR CDR3 was HTBI. TCRdb passed the multiplex PCR reads through MiXCR, listing each CDR3 protein once. This table has 250,000 to 300,000 distinct CDR3 sequences, about an eighth appearing once. Absent ophthalmopathy progression within 18 months defined stable Graves' hyperthyroidism. Patients were aged 18 to 65, had disease duration under 2 months, and had newly diagnosed hyperthyroidism. PBMCs were sourced from more than 7.5 ml fresh peripheral blood. Remarks on this clonotype: Its antigen is as yet unknown.

The trim removed 5 bases at V and 6 bases at J, leaving 11 bases unmatched. Looked up from germline, CDR1 is SEHNR and CDR2 is FQNEAQ (reference sequence). This CDR3 has 16 amino acids. This TCR came from a woman in her thirties or forties with Graves' hyperthyroidism. Sequences were obtained from blood. The rearrangement links TRBV7-9 to TRBJ2-1; 9 nucleotides align to TRBD1. The CDR3 region is CASSKQTGGEVNEQFF. CDR3 in DNA: TGTGCCAGCAGCAAACAGACAGGGGGAGAGGTCAATGAGCAGTTCTTC.